This T cell receptor (beta chain) is drawn from a study of vaccination and CD4 T cells after COVID-19 (dated by TCRdb to 2022 to 2024). With respect to the entire study: Convalescent patients had a positive SARS-CoV-2 result on nasal swab PCR, and of these patients, nine had mild disease and one had severe disease. The convalescent cohort comprised six males and four females, including two Hispanic individuals, seven Caucasians, two Asians and one multiracial person. Participants received two doses of either the Pfizer-BioNTech BNT162b2 vaccine (n=8) or the Moderna mRNA-1273 vaccine (n=2). Post-COVID blood samples from convalescent patients were collected a median of around 100 days after diagnosis, with a range of 35 to 161 days. Post-vaccine blood samples were taken a median of approximately 76 days after the second vaccine dose, with a range of roughly 14 to 241 days. For stimulating the cultures, overlapping spike peptide pools were used, derived from SARS-CoV-2 as well as from the common cold coronaviruses HCoV-NL63, HCoV-OC43 and HCoV-229E. Control cultures used a CEFX viral epitope pool as positive control, an HIV-1 Nef peptide pool as negative control, or no peptide. In around 9 COVID-19 convalescent patients and a handful of infection-naive healthy vaccine recipients, researchers compared the spike-specific CD4+ TCR repertoire from before mRNA vaccination with the repertoire from after. Study-level results and caveats: In convalescent patients, a median around 90% of post-vaccine SARS-CoV-2-reactive clones were detected only after vaccination, and vaccine-specific priming was suggested by this finding. Of the vaccine-specific clones found in convalescent patients, nearly all (304 of 307) were mono-reactive for SARS-CoV-2 spike instead of being cross-reactive with common cold coronaviruses. The median number of SARS-CoV-2-reactive clonotypes rose from around 20 after infection to 38 after vaccination, but the change was not significant. Only a relatively small number of convalescent patients were included in the study, and early timepoints following natural infection were not analyzed.

With respect to this clonotype: The target of this receptor is not known. No much larger clonotype is one base removed from it; base qualities were not supplied.

Via the germline V gene, CDR1 is MDHEN and CDR2 SYDVKM. V is pared back by 8 bases and J by 0 bases, with 11 bases lying between the germline termini. The CDR3 starts with the cysteine, ends with the phenylalanine, and has 14 residues. The entry retains the CDR3 DNA only, 42 bases that are in frame from base 1. Taken with the paper, the label for treatment or condition translates to: approximately nine-day PBMC culture with coronavirus spike peptide pools or control peptides (ViraFEST assay). The ViraFEST assay, used in the study, expanded antigen-specific T cells with peptide pools and then identified the expanded clonotypes through TCR sequencing. The positive SARS-CoV-2 PCR tests of the convalescent patients were dated from March to December 2020, before the Alpha, Beta and Delta variants emerged in the United States. PBMCs were cultured at 1.5 million to 2.5 million per well in IMDM supplemented with around 5.5% human AB serum and about 10 IU/ml IL-2, with roughly 10 ug/ml peptide pools added. On days 3 and 7, half of the culture medium was replaced with fresh IL-2-containing medium. After approximately 11 days of culture, CD4+ T cells were isolated by negative selection with the EasySep CD4+ T cell isolation kit. Ficoll-Paque Plus gradient centrifugation was used to isolate PBMCs from whole blood, and the isolated PBMCs were then either used fresh or cryopreserved at -140C. Each culture condition was generally run in triplicate wells.

The method was PCR. DNA from cultured CD4+ T cells was subjected to TCR sequencing with the Oncomine TCR Beta short-read assay at the Johns Hopkins FTIC core. Genomic DNA was extracted from the cultured CD4+ T cells with the QIAamp micro DNA kit. The Oncomine TCR Beta libraries from cultured CD4+ T cells were pooled using unique dual indexes and then sequenced on an Illumina iSeq 100. The authors' pipeline ran thus. Non-productive sequences were removed, and CDR3s not starting with C, not ending with F or W, or shorter than 7 amino acids were discarded. Antigen-specific clonotypes were identified with the MANAFEST web application by comparing peptide-stimulated wells with reference and other culture wells. An FDR below 0.05, an odds ratio above 5, and a productive frequency above 0.1% in at least two of three replicate wells were required for clones to be considered positive. A clonotype was classed as cross-reactive if the clonotype showed significant expansion both in SARS-CoV-2 spike wells and in at least one common cold coronavirus spike condition. CDR3 homology was assessed with Levenshtein distances (stringdist) and unrooted phylogenetic trees (ape) in R version 3.6.1. The raw public reads went through TCRdb reprocessing: fastp at Q25, MiXCR clone calling, in-frame beta chains kept. Rows with one shared CDR3 protein collapse into an entry with the most common genes and DNA. The V and J calls, along with clone size, are taken from TCRdb and not from the paper's own processing. This sample lists over 8,500 distinct CDR3 sequences; approximately 20% were detected once. The ten biggest clones cover about 12% of the sample.

The sequence was collected from a human donor who had recovered from COVID-19. The specimen was CD4+ T cells from blood, cultured in vitro, collected after SARS-CoV-2 vaccination. The sequence links TRBV28 to TRBJ2-1; TRBD2 is perhaps the D gene, given 5 matching bases. The nucleotide sequence is TGTGCCAGCGGGCTAACTAGCTCCTACAATGAGCAGTTCTTC. Its protein product is CASGLTSSYNEQFF.